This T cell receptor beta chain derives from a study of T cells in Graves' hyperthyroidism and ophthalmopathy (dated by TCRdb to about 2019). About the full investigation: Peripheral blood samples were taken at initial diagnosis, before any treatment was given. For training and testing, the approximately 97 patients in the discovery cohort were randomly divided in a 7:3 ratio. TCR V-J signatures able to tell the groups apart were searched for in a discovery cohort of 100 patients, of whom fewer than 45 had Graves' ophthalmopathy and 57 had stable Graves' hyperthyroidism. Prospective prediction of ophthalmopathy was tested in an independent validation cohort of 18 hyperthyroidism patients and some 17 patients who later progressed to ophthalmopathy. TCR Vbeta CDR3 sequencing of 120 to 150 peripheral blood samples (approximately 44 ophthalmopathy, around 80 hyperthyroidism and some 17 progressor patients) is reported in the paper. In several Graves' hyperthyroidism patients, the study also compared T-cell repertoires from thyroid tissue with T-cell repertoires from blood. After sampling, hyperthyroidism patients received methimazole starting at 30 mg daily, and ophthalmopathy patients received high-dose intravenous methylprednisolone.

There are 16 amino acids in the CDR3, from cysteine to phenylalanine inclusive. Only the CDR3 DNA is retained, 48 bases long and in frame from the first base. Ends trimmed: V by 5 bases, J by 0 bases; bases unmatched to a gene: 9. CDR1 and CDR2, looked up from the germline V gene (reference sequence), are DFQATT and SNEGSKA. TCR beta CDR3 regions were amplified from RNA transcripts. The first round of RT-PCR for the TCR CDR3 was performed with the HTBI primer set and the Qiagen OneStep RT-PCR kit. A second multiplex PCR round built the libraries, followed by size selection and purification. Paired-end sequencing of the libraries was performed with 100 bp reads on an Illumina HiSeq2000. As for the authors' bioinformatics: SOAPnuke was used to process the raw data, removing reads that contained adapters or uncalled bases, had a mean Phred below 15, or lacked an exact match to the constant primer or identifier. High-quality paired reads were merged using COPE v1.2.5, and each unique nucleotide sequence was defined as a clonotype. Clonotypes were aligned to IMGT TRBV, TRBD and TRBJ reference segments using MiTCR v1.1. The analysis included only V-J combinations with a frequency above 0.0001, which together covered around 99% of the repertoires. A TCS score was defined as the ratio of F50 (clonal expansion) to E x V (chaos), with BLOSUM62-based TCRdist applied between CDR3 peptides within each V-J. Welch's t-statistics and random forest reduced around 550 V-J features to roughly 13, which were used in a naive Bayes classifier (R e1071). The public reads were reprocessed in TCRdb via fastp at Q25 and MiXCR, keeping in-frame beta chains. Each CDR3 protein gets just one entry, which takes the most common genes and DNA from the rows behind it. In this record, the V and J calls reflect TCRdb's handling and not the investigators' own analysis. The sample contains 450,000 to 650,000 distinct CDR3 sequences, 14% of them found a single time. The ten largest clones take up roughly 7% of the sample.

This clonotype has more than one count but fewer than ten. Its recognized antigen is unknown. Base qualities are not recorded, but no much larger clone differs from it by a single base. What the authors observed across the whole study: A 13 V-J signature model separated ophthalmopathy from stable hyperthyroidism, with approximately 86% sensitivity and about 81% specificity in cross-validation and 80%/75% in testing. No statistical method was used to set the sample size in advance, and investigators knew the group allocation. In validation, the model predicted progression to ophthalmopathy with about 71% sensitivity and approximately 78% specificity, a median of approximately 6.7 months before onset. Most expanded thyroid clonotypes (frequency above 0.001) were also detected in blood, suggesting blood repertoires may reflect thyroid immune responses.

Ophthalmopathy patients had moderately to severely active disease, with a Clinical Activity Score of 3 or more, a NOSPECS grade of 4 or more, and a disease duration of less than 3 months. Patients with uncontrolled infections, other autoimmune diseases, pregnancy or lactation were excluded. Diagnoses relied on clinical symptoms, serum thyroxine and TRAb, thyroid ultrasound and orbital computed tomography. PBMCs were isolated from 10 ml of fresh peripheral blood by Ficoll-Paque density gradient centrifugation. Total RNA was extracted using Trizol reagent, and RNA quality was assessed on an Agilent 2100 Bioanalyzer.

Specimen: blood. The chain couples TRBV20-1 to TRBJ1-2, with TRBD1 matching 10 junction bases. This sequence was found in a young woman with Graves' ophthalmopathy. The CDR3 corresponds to CSALNRDRGANYGYTF. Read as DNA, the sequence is TGCAGTGCTCTAAACCGGGACAGGGGAGCTAACTATGGCTACACCTTC.